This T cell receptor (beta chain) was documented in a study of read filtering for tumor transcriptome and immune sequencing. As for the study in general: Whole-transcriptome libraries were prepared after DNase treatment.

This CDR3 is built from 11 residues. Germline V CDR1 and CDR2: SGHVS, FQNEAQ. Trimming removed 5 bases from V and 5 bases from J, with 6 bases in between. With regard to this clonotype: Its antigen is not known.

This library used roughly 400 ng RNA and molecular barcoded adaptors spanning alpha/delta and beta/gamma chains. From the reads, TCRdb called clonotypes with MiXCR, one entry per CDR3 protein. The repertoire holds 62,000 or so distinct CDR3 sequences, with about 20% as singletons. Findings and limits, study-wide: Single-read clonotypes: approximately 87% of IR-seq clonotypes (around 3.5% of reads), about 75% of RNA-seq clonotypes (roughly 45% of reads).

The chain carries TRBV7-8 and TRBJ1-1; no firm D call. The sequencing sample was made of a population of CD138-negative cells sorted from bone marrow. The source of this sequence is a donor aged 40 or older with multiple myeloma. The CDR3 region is CASSVGTEAFF. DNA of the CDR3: TGTGCCAGCAGCGTCGGGACTGAAGCTTTCTTT.